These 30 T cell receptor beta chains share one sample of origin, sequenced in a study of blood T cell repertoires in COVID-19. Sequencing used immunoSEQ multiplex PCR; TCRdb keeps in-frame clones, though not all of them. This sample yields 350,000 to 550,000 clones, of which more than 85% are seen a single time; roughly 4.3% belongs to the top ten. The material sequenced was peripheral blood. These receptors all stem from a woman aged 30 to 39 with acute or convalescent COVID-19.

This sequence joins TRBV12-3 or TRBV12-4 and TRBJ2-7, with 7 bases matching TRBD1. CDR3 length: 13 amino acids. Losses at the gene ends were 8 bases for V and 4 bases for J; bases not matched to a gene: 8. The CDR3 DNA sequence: TGTGCCAGCCAAGACAGGGTTAGGTACGAGCAGTACTTC. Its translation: CASQDRVRYEQYF.

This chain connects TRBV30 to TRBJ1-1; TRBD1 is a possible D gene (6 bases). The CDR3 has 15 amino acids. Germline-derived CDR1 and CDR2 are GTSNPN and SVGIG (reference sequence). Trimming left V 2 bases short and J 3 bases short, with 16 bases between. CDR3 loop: CAWSNSDRMDTEAFF. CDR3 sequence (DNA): TGTGCCTGGAGTAACTCAGACAGGATGGACACTGAAGCTTTCTTT. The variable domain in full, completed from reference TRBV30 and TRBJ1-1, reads SQTIHQWPATLVQPVGSPLSLECTVEGTSNPNLYWYRQAAGRGLQLLFYSVGIGQISSEVPQNLSASRPQDRQFILSSKKLLLSDSGFYLCAWSNSDRMDTEAFFGQGTRLTVV.

CDR3 protein: CASSLDAGGTGANVLTF. CDR3 DNA sequence: TGTGCCAGCTCTCTGGACGCCGGGGGGACTGGGGCCAACGTCCTGACTTTC. The chain recombines TRBV18 with TRBJ2-6; 7 positions agree with TRBD2. The CDR3 length is 17 residues. Trimming removed 6 bases from V and 2 bases from J; junction bases left unmatched: 10. CDR1 is KGHSH and CDR2 is LQKENI in the germline V gene.

The CDR3 spells CASSPLSAQDSPLHF. For the CDR3, the DNA is TGTGCCAGCTCACCATTGTCAGCCCAGGATTCACCCCTCCACTTT. This sequence joins TRBV18 and TRBJ1-6; no reliable D call. The germline V and J ends were trimmed by 2 bases and 8 bases, with 13 bases remaining between them. CDR3 length: 15 residues. Germline-derived CDR1 and CDR2 are KGHSH and LQKENI.

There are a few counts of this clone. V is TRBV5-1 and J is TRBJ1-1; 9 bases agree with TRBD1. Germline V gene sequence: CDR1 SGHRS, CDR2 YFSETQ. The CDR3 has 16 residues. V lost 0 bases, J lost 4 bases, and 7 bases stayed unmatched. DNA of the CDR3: TGCGCCAGCAGCTTGGTACGGACAGGGGACTCCACTGAAGCTTTCTTT. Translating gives CASSLVRTGDSTEAFF.

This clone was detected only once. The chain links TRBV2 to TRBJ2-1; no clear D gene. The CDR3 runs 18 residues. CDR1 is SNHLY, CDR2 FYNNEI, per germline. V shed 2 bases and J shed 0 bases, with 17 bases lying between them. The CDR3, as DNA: TGTGCCAGCAGTGAAAGTGAGACTTTCCTTAGCTCCTACAATGAGCAGTTCTTC. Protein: CASSESETFLSSYNEQFF. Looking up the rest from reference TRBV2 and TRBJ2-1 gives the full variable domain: EPEVTQTPSHQVTQMGQEVILRCVPISNHLYFYWYRQILGQKVEFLVSFYNNEISEKSEIFDDQFSVERPDGSNFTLKIRSTKLEDSAMYFCASSESETFLSSYNEQFFGPGTRLTVL.

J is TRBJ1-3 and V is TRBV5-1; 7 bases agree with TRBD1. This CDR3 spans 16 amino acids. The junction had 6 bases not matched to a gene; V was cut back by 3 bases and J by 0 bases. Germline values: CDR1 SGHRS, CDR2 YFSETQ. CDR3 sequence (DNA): TGCGCCAGCAGCTCAGGACAGGCTTTCTCTGGAAACACCATATATTTT. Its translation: CASSSGQAFSGNTIYF.

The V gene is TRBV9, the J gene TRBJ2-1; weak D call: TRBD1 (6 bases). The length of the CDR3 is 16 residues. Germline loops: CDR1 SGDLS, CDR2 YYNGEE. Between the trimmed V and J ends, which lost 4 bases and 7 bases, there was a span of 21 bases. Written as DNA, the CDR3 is TGTGCCAGCAGCCCCAGGGGCAGCACCCGACGGAATGAGCAGTTCTTC. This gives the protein CASSPRGSTRRNEQFF.

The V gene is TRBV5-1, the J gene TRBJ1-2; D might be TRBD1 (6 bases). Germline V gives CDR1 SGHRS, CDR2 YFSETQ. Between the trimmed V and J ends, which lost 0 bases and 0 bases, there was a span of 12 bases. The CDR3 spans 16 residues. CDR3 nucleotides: TGCGCCAGCAGCTTGGGAGGGACACCCTCTAACTATGGCTACACCTTC. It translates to CASSLGGTPSNYGYTF.

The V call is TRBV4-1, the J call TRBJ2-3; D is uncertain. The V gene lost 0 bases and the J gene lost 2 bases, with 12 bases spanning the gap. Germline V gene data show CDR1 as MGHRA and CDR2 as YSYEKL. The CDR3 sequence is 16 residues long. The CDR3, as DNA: TGCGCCAGCAGCCAAGAACCGGAGCGCGCCACAGATACGCAGTATTTT. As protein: CASSQEPERATDTQYF.

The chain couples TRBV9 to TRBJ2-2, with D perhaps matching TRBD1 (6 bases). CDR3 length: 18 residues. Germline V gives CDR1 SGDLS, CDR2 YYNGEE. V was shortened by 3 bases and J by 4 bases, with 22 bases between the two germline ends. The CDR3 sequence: CASSDGLDGRGPTGELFF. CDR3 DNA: TGTGCCAGCAGCGACGGTCTAGATGGCAGGGGACCCACCGGGGAGCTGTTTTTT.

CDR3 protein: CASRPTGYNEQFF. The CDR3 DNA reads TGTGCCAGCCGCCCTACAGGTTACAATGAGCAGTTCTTC. The chain combines TRBV27 with TRBJ2-1, with D tentatively TRBD1 (5 bases). The CDR3 length is 13 residues. The ends were cut back, 8 bases at V and 4 bases at J, with 12 bases in the middle. Germline loops: CDR1 MNHEY, CDR2 SMNVEV (reference sequence).

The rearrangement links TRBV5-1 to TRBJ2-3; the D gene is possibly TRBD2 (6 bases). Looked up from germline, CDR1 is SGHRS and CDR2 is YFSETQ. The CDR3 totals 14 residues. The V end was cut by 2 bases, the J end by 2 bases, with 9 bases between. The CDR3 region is CASSFGGYTDTQYF. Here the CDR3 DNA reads TGCGCCAGCAGCTTTGGAGGGTACACAGATACGCAGTATTTT.

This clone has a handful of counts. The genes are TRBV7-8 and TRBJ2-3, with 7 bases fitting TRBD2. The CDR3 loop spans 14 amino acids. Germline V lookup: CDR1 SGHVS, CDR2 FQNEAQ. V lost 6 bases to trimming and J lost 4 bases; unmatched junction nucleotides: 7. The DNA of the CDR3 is TGTGCCAGCAGTCGGGACTACCTAGCAGATACGCAGTATTTT. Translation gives CASSRDYLADTQYF.

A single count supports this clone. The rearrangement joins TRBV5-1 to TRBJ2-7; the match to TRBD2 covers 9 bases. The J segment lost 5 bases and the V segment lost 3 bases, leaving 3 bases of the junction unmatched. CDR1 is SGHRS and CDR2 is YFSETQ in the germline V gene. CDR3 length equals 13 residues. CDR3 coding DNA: TGCGCCAGCAGCTCAGCGGGAGGAGACGAGCAGTACTTC. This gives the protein CASSSAGGDEQYF.

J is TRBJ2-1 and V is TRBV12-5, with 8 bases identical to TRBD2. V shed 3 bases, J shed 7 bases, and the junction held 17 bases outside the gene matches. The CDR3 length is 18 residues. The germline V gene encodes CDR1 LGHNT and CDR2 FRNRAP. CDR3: CASGFAPGGTHKGNEQFF. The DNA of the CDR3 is TGTGCTAGTGGTTTTGCTCCGGGGGGGACCCATAAGGGGAATGAGCAGTTCTTC.

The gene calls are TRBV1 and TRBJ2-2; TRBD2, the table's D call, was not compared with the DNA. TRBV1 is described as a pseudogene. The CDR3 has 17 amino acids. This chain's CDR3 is CTSSQEVAGGPTGELFF. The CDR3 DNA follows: TGCACCAGCAGCCAAGAAGTAGCGGGGGGCCCCACCGGGGAGCTGTTTTTT.

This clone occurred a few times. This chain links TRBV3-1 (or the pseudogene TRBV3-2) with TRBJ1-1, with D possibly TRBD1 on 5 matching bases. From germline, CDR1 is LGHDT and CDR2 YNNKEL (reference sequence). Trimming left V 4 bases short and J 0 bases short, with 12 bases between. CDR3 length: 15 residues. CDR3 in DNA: TGTGCCAGCAGCCTTGCGGGGGTTATGAACACTGAAGCTTTCTTT. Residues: CASSLAGVMNTEAFF.

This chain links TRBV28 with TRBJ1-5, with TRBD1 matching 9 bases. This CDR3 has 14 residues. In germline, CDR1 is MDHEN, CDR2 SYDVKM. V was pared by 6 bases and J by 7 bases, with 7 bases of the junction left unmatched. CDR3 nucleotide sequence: TGTGCCAGCAGCACTGACAGGGGGTTACAGCCCCAGCATTTT. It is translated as CASSTDRGLQPQHF.

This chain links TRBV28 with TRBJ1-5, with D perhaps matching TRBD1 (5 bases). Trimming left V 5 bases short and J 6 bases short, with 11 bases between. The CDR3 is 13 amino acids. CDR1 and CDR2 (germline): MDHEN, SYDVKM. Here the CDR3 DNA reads TGTGCCAGCAGTCGGGGGGGTAGTCAGCCCCAGCATTTT. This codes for CASSRGGSQPQHF. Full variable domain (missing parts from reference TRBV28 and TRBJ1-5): DVKVTQSSRYLVKRTGEKVFLECVQDMDHENMFWYRQDPGLGLRLIYFSYDVKMKEKGDIPEGYSVSREKKERFSLILESASTNQTSMYLCASSRGGSQPQHFGDGTRLSIL.

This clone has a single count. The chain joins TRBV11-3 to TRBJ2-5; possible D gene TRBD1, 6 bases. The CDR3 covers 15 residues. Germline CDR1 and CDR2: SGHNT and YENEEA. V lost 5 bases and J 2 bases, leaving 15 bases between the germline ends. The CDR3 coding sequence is TGTGCCAGCAGCGCAAGACAGGATTCACAAGAGACCCAGTACTTC. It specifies CASSARQDSQETQYF.

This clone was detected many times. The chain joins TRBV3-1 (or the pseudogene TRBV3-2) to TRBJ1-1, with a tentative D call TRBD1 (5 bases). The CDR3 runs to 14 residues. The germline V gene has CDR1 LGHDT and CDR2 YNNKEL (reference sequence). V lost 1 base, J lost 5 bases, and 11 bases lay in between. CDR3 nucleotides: TGTGCCAGCAGCCAAGGGATAGGGGAAACTGAAGCTTTCTTT. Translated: CASSQGIGETEAFF.

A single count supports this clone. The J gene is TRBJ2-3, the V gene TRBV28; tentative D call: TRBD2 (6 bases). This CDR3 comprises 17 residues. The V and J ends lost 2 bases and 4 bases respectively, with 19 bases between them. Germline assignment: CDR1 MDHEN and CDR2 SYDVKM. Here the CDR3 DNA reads TGTGCCAGCAGTTTAATCGGGACTCCCGGCCCCCCAGATACGCAGTATTTT. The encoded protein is CASSLIGTPGPPDTQYF.

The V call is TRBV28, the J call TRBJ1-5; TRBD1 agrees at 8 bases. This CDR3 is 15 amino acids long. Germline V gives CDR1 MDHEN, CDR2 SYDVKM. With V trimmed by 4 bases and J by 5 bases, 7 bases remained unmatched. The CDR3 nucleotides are TGTGCCAGCAGTTCGGACAGGGAAGGCGATCAGCCCCAGCATTTT. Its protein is CASSSDREGDQPQHF.

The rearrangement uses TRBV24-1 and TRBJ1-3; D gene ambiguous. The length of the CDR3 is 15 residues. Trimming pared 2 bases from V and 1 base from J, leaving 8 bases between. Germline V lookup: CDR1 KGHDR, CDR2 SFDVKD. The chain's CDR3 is CATSDSQESGNTIYF. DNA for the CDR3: TGTGCCACCAGTGATTCCCAGGAATCTGGAAACACCATATATTTT.

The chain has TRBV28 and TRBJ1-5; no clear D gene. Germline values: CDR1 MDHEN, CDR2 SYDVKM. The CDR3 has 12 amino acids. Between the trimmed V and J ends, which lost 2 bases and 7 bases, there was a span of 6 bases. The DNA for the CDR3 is TGTGCCAGCAGTTTAGGCAGGCAGCCCCAGCATTTT. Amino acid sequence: CASSLGRQPQHF.

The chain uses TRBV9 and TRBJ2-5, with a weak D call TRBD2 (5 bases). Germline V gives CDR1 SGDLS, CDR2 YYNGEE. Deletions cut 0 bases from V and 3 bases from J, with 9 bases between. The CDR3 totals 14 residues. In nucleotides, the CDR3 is TGTGCCAGCAGCGTAGATTTACTAGAAGAGACCCAGTACTTC. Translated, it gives CASSVDLLEETQYF. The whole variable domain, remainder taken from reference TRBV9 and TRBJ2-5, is DSGVTQTPKHLITATGQRVTLRCSPRSGDLSVYWYQQSLDQGLQFLIQYYNGEERAKGNILERFSAQQFPDLHSELNLSSLELGDSALYFCASSVDLLEETQYFGPGTRLLVL.

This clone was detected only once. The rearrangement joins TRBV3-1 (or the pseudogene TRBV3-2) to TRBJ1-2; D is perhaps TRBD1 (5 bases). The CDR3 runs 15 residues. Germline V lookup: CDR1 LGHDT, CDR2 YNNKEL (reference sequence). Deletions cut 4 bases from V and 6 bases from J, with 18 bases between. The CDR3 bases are TGTGCCAGCAGCCCAGGAGAACGTTCAGGGAATGGCTACACCTTC. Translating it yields CASSPGERSGNGYTF.

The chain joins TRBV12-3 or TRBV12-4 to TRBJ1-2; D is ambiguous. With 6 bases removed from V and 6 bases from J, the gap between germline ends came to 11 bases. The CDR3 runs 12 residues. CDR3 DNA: TGTGCCAGCAGGCCCCATTTAGATGGCTACACCTTC. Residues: CASRPHLDGYTF.

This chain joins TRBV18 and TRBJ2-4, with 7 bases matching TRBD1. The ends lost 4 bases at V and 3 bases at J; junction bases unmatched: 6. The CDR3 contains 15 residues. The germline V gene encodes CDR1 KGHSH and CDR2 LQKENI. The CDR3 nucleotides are TGTGCCAGCTCACGACCGACAGGGAGCAAAAACATTCAGTACTTC. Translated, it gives CASSRPTGSKNIQYF.